The 9 T cell receptor beta chains below come from one sample, sequenced in a study of cytomegalovirus exposure and HLA in healthy donors. The PCR made use of 60 Vbeta and 13 Jbeta primers. Here immunoSEQ multiplex PCR was the method, and the copy in TCRdb shows in-frame clones only, minus some. The repertoire consists of approximately 200,000 clones, with 75% to 80% occurring once and the leading ten covering 1.5% to 2%. The sample taken for sequencing was PBMCs. The receptor source for this set is a man aged 18 to 35 in good health and CMV-seronegative.

The J gene is TRBJ1-1, the V gene TRBV5-6; D not certain. V was cut by 1 base and J by 4 bases, with 8 bases left in between. Germline values: CDR1 SGHDT, CDR2 YYEEEE. The CDR3 contains 13 residues. In DNA form, the CDR3 reads TGTGCCAGCAGCTTGTATAGTGGCACTGAAGCTTTCTTT. This translates into CASSLYSGTEAFF. The full variable domain, with the rest looked up from reference TRBV5-6 and TRBJ1-1, is DAGVTQSPTHLIKTRGQQVTLRCSPKSGHDTVSWYQQALGQGPQFIFQYYEEEERQRGNFPDRFSGHQFPNYSSELNVNALLLGDSALYLCASSLYSGTEAFFGQGTRLTVV.

The chain carries TRBV11-3 and TRBJ2-5, with D possibly being TRBD1 (6 bases). The CDR3 is made up of 17 amino acids. CDR1 is SGHNT, CDR2 YENEEA, per germline. Trimming cost V 2 bases and J 2 bases, with 18 bases left between them. The CDR3 DNA follows: TGTGCCAGCAGCTTAAACCTATTGGGGGCAGGTCAAGAGACCCAGTACTTC. It encodes CASSLNLLGAGQETQYF.

V is TRBV6-5 and J is TRBJ2-5; 8 nucleotides match TRBD2. Unmatched junction bases numbered 4, after V lost 2 bases and J lost 5 bases. In germline, CDR1 is MNHEY, CDR2 SVGAGI. The CDR3 is 14 amino acids. The CDR3 coding sequence is TGTGCCAGCAGTTACAGCGGGGGCCGGGAGACCCAGTACTTC. Translation: CASSYSGGRETQYF.

The chain has TRBV5-4 and TRBJ2-6, with a possible D match to TRBD2 (6 bases). CDR1 is SGHNT, CDR2 YYREEE, per germline (reference sequence). The CDR3 loop spans 19 amino acids. With 4 bases removed from V and 3 bases from J, the gap between germline ends came to 23 bases. Here the CDR3 DNA reads TGTGCCAGCAGCCCGCCCCTGGAGGGGTCTCGGGGTGGGGCCAACGTCCTGACTTTC. Translated: CASSPPLEGSRGGANVLTF.

This sequence joins TRBV12-5 and TRBJ2-1, with 11 bases aligning to TRBD2. This CDR3 region has 17 residues. V lost 9 bases and J lost 0; bases outside the gene matches: 10. CDR1 is LGHNT and CDR2 is FRNRAP in the germline V gene. The CDR3 loop reads CASSPSGGSSSYNEQFF. The CDR3 DNA reads TGTGCTAGCTCCCCTAGCGGGGGGTCCAGCTCCTACAATGAGCAGTTCTTC.

The V call is TRBV9, the J call TRBJ1-1; D gene uncertain. This CDR3 has 12 amino acids. The germline V and J ends were trimmed by 3 bases and 4 bases, with 7 bases remaining between them. The germline CDR1 and CDR2 sequences are SGDLS and YYNGEE. In DNA, the CDR3 is TGTGCCAGCAGCGAGCCCTCCACTGAAGCTTTCTTT. Translation: CASSEPSTEAFF.

The rearrangement joins TRBV9 to TRBJ2-7; tentative D call: TRBD1 (6 bases). V lost 4 bases and J lost 1, with 12 bases in between. Germline V CDR1 and CDR2: SGDLS, YYNGEE. The CDR3 runs to 14 residues. The CDR3 nucleotides are TGTGCCAGCAGCATATCGGACAGATCCTACGAGCAGTACTTC. Protein: CASSISDRSYEQYF.

The chain links TRBV6-5 to TRBJ1-2, with a possible D match to TRBD1 (6 bases). There are 13 residues in the CDR3. In germline, CDR1 is MNHEY, CDR2 SVGAGI. Trimming removed 2 bases from V and 3 bases from J, with 7 bases in between. The CDR3: CASSYEGDYGYTF. The CDR3 DNA reads as TGTGCCAGCAGTTACGAGGGGGACTATGGCTACACCTTC.

The chain is built from TRBV4-3 and TRBJ2-3; TRBD1 aligns across 7 bases. The J segment lost 6 bases and the V segment lost 2 bases, leaving 14 bases of the junction unmatched. The germline CDR1 and CDR2 sequences are LGHNA and YSLEER. CDR3 length: 17 amino acids. The CDR3 bases are TGCGCCAGCAGCCAACAAAACAGGGGATGGGGTTCGGATACGCAGTATTTT. Protein: CASSQQNRGWGSDTQYF.